The TCR beta chain under discussion was sequenced for a study of shared clonotypes between healthy human individuals. Produced via immunoSEQ multiplex PCR; TCRdb's table is partial and in-frame only. The table lists over a million clones, 70% to 80% of them singletons. Germline CDR1 and CDR2: MNHEY and SMNVEV (reference sequence). The CDR3 extends over 16 amino acids. Trimming took 5 bases from V and 2 from J, leaving 13 bases between them. This clone was counted once. Sequenced material: memory CD4+ T cells from PBMCs. Noted subset: CD45RA-negative fraction. This chain connects TRBV27 to TRBJ2-6; D remains unclear. The clonotype originates from a man aged 18 to 35 in good health. Some clones in this sample may be carry-over from other donors' samples. CDR3 amino acids: CASSTPAQAGANVLTF. CDR3 nucleotides: TGTGCCAGCAGTACCCCTGCCCAGGCTGGGGCCAACGTCCTGACTTTC.